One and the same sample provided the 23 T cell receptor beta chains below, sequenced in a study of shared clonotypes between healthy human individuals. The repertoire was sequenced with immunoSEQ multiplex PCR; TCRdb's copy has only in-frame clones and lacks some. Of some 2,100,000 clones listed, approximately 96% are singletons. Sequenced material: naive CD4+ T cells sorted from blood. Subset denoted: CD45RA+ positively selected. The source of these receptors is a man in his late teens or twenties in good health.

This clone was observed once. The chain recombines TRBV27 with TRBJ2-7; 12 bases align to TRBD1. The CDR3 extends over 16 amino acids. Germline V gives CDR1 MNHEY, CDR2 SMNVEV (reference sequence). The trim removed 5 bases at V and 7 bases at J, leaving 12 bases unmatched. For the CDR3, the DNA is TGTGCCAGCAGTACAGCTCTCCGGGACAGGGGGCGGGAGCAGTACTTC. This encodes CASSTALRDRGREQYF.

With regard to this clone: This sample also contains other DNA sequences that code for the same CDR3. The CDR3 loop reads CASSLGGAGETQYF. The CDR3 DNA reads as TGTGCCAGCAGCTTAGGGGGGGCCGGAGAGACCCAGTACTTC. The V gene is TRBV7-2, the J gene TRBJ2-5; possibly TRBD1 or TRBD2 for D (6 bases each). V lost 1 base and J lost 4, with 10 bases in between. CDR1 is SGHTA, CDR2 FQGNSA, per germline. The CDR3 covers 14 residues.

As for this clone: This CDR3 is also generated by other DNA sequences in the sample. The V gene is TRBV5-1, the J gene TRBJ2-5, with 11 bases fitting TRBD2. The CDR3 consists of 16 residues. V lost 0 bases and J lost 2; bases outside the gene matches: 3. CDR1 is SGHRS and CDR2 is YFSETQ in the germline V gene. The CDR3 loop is CASSLAVAGGQETQYF. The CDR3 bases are TGCGCCAGCAGCTTGGCCGTAGCGGGGGGGCAAGAGACCCAGTACTTC.

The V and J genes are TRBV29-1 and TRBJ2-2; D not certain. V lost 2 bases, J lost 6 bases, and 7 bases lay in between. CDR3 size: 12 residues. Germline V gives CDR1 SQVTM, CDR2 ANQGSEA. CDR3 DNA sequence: TGCAGCGTTGAAAGGGTAGCCGGGGAGCTGTTTTTT. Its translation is CSVERVAGELFF.

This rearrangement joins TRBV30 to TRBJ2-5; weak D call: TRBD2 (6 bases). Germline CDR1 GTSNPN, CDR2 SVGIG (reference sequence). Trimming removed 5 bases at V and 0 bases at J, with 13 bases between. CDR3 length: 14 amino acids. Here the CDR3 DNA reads TGTGCCTGGGCGTTTCTAGCGAACCAAGAGACCCAGTACTTC. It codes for CAWAFLANQETQYF.

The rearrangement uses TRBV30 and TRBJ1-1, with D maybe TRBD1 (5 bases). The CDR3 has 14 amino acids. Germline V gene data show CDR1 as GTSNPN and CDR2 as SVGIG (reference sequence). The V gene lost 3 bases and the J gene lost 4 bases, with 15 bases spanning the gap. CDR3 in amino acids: CAWSPWGRGTEAFF. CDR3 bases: TGTGCCTGGAGCCCATGGGGGAGGGGCACTGAAGCTTTCTTT.

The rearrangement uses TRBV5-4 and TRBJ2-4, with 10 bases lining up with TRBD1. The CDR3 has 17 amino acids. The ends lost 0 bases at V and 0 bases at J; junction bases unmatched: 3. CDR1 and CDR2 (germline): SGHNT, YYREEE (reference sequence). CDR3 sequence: CASSLVRDRGAKNIQYF. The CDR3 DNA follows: TGTGCCAGCAGCTTGGTGCGGGACAGGGGAGCCAAAAACATTCAGTACTTC.

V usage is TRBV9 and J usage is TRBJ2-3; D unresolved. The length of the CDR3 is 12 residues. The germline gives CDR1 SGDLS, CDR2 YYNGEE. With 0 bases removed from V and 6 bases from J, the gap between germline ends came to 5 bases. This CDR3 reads CASSVDGDTQYF. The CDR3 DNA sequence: TGTGCCAGCAGCGTAGATGGGGATACGCAGTATTTT.

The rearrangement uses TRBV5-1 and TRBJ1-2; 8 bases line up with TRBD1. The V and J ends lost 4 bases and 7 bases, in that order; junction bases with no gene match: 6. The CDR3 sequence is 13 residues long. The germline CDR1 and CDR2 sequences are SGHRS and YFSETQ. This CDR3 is CASSRTGLSGYTF. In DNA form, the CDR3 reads TGCGCCAGCAGCAGGACAGGGTTAAGTGGCTACACCTTC.

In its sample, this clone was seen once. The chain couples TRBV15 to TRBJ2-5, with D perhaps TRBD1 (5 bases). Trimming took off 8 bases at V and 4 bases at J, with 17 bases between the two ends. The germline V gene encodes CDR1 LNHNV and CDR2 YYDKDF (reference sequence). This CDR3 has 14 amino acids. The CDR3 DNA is TGTGCCACCTCCTGGGGCGGTACGGGAGAGACCCAGTACTTC. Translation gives CATSWGGTGETQYF. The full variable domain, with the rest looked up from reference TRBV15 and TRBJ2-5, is DAMVIQNPRYQVTQFGKPVTLSCSQTLNHNVMYWYQQKSSQAPKLLFHYYDKDFNNEADTPDNFQSRRPNTSFCFLDIRSPGLGDTAMYLCATSWGGTGETQYFGPGTRLLVL.

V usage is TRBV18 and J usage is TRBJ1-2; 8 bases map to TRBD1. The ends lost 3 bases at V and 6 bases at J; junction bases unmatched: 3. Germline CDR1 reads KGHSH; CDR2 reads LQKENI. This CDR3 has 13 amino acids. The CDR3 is CASSPGQEHGYTF. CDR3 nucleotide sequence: TGTGCCAGCTCACCGGGACAGGAGCATGGCTACACCTTC.

In nucleotides, the CDR3 is TGTGCCAGCAGCTTGGATTGGGAGACCCAGTACTTC. This sequence encodes CASSLDWETQYF. This chain links TRBV5-4 with TRBJ2-5; no firm D call. From germline, CDR1 is SGHNT and CDR2 YYREEE (reference sequence). The CDR3 spans 12 residues. Trimming left V 0 bases short and J 5 bases short, with 5 bases between.

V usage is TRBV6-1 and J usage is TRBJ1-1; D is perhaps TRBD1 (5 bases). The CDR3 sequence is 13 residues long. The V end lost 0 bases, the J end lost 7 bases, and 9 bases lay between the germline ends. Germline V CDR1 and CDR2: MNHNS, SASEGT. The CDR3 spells CASSEARGSEAFF. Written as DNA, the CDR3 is TGTGCCAGCAGTGAAGCGAGGGGCAGTGAAGCTTTCTTT.

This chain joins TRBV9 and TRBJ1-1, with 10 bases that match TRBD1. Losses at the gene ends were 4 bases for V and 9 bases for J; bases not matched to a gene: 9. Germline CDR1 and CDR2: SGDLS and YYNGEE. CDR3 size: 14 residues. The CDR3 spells CASSPVTGGDKAFF. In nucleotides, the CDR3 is TGTGCCAGCAGCCCCGTGACAGGGGGCGATAAAGCTTTCTTT.

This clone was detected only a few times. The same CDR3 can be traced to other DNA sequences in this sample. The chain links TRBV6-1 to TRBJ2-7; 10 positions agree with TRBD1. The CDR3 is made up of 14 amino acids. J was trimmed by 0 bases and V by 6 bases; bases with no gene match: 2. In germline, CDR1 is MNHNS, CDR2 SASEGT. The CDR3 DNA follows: TGTGCCAGCAGCCGGGACAGGGGCTCCTACGAGCAGTACTTC. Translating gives CASSRDRGSYEQYF.

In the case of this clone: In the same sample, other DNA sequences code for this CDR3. CDR3 in amino acids: CASSLPGTNTEAFF. The CDR3 coding sequence is TGCGCCAGCAGCTTGCCGGGGACGAACACTGAAGCTTTCTTT. This chain connects TRBV5-1 to TRBJ1-1; D perhaps matches TRBD1 (5 bases). In germline, CDR1 is SGHRS, CDR2 YFSETQ. The CDR3 consists of 14 residues. Trimming cost V 1 base and J 1 base, with 8 bases left between them.

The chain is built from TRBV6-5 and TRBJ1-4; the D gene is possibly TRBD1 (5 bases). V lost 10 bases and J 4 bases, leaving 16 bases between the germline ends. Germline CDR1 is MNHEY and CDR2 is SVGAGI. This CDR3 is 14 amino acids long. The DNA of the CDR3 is TGTGCCACCTTACCTGACAGACTTAATGAAAAACTGTTTTTT. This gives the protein CATLPDRLNEKLFF.

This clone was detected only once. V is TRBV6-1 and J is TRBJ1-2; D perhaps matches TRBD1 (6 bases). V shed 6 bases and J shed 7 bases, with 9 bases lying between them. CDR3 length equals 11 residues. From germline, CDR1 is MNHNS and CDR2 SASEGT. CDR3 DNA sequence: TGTGCCAGCAGCACAGGGTTTGGCTACACCTTC. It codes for CASSTGFGYTF.

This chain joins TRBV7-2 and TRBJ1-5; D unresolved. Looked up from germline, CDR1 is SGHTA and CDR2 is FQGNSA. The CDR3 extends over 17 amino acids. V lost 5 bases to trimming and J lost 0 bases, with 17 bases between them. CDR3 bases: TGTGCCAGCAGCCTAGTGGCTCCCTTATATAGCAATCAGCCCCAGCATTTT. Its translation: CASSLVAPLYSNQPQHF. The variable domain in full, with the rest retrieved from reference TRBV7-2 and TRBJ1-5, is GAGVSQSPSNKVTEKGKDVELRCDPISGHTALYWYRQSLGQGLEFLIYFQGNSAPDKSGLPSDRFSAERTGGSVSTLTIQRTQQEDSAVYLCASSLVAPLYSNQPQHFGDGTRLSIL.

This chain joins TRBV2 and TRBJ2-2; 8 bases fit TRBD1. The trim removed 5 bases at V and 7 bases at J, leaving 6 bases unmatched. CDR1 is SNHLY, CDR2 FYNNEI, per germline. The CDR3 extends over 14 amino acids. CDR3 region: CASSWGQAGGELFF. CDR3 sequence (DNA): TGTGCCAGCAGTTGGGGACAGGCGGGCGGGGAGCTGTTTTTT.

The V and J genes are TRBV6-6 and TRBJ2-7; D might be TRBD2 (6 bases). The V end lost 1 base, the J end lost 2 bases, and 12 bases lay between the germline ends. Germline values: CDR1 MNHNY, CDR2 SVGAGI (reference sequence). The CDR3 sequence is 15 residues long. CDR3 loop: CASSYFGSGAYEQYF. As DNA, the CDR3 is TGTGCCAGCAGTTACTTCGGCTCGGGGGCCTACGAGCAGTACTTC.

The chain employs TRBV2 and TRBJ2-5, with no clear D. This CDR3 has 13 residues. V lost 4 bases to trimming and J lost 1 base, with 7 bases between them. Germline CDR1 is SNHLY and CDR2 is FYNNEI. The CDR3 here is CASSGSAQETQYF. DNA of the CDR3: TGTGCCAGCAGTGGGTCGGCCCAAGAGACCCAGTACTTC.

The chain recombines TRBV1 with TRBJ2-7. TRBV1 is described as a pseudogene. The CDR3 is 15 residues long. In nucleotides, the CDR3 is TGCACCAGCAGCCAAGATCGGGGACCAACCTACGAGCAGTACTTC. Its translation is CTSSQDRGPTYEQYF.